The rows below give T cell receptor beta chains drawn from one sample of a study of blood T cell repertoires in COVID-19. Assay: immunoSEQ multiplex PCR; the TCRdb copy retains only in-frame clones and omits some. The sample shows over 85,000 clones, roughly 92% of them seen only once. The sample comprised peripheral blood. Receptors were obtained from a woman aged 50 to 65 with COVID-19, enrolled during active disease. Each CDR3 is given with its conserved first and last residue. The D gene is left open where the match is weak. Some rows mark clone size as missing; the rest say once, few, many or name a class of expanded clone.

v_gene	d_gene	j_gene	abundance	CDR3aa	CDR3nt
TRBV27	TRBD1	TRBJ2-7	-	CASSPLTGLEQYF	TGTGCCAGCAGTCCCCTGACAGGGCTCGAGCAGTACTTC
TRBV19	-	TRBJ2-1	-	CASMTGYNEQFF	TGTGCCAGTATGACAGGCTACAATGAGCAGTTCTTC
TRBV6-5	-	TRBJ1-6	once	CASKEGPDSPLHF	TGTGCCAGCAAGGAGGGTCCGGATTCACCCCTCCACTTT
TRBV3-1/TRBV3-2	-	TRBJ1-5	-	CASSLRTVNQPQHF	TGTGCCAGCAGCCTCCGGACAGTCAACCAGCCCCAGCATTTT
TRBV19	TRBD1	TRBJ2-2	-	CASSIPGQFFQNTGELFF	TGTGCCAGTAGTATACCGGGACAGTTTTTCCAGAACACCGGGGAGCTGTTTTTT
TRBV5-4	-	TRBJ2-5	-	CASSFERRETQYF	TGTGCCAGCAGCTTTGAGCGGCGGGAGACCCAGTACTTC
TRBV7-2	-	TRBJ1-2	-	CASSLEGEYYGYTF	TGTGCCAGCAGCTTAGAGGGGGAGTACTATGGCTACACCTTC
TRBV9	-	TRBJ1-6	few	CASSLSEAYNSPLHF	TGTGCCAGCAGCCTGAGTGAGGCGTATAATTCACCCCTCCACTTT
TRBV24-1	-	TRBJ1-2	-	CATSDRTRRDGYTF	TGTGCCACCAGTGATCGGACACGACGGGATGGCTACACCTTC
TRBV7-9	-	TRBJ1-2	-	CASSSPGAYGYTF	TGTGCCAGCAGCTCCCCAGGGGCATATGGCTACACCTTC
TRBV3-1/TRBV3-2	-	TRBJ1-1	few	CASSQDLGLTSLEAFF	TGTGCCAGCAGCCAAGATCTGGGGCTCACCTCTCTTGAAGCTTTCTTT
TRBV11-2	-	TRBJ2-1	-	CASSLVQNEQFF	TGTGCCAGCAGCTTAGTCCAGAATGAGCAGTTCTTC
TRBV11-3	-	TRBJ1-6	-	CASSLAGDNSPLHF	TGTGCCAGCAGCTTGGCAGGGGATAATTCACCCCTCCACTTT
TRBV5-6	TRBD1	TRBJ1-5	-	CASSLSDRGINQPQHF	TGTGCCAGCAGTCTTTCGGACAGGGGAATCAATCAGCCCCAGCATTTT
TRBV18	TRBD1	TRBJ1-2	-	CASSPSRQGSGGYTF	TGTGCCAGCTCACCCAGCCGACAGGGCTCGGGAGGCTACACCTTC
TRBV9	-	TRBJ2-3	-	CASSVEQMADTQYF	TGTGCCAGCAGCGTAGAACAGATGGCAGATACGCAGTATTTT
TRBV3-1/TRBV3-2	-	TRBJ2-3	-	CASSQGGQPTDTQYF	TGTGCCAGCAGCCAAGGCGGCCAACCCACAGATACGCAGTATTTT
TRBV12-5	-	TRBJ2-3	few	CASGEVGGLTDTQYF	TGTGCTAGTGGCGAGGTCGGGGGGCTCACAGATACGCAGTATTTT
TRBV2	-	TRBJ1-6	-	CASSGSPRNNSPLHF	TGTGCCAGCAGTGGGAGCCCCCGGAATAATTCACCCCTCCACTTT
TRBV11-2	-	TRBJ2-5	once	CASSTGPKRETQYF	TGTGCCAGCAGCACAGGTCCCAAAAGAGAGACCCAGTACTTC
TRBV4-1	TRBD1	TRBJ1-1	-	CASSQGQGAYTEAFF	TGCGCCAGCAGCCAAGGTCAGGGGGCCTACACTGAAGCTTTCTTT
TRBV19	TRBD2	TRBJ2-2	-	CASSLPGLAGPGELFF	TGTGCCAGTAGTCTGCCGGGACTAGCGGGGCCCGGGGAGCTGTTTTTT
TRBV28	TRBD2	TRBJ2-2	-	CASTPPQSSGGAGELFF	TGTGCCAGCACTCCTCCTCAGTCTAGCGGGGGGGCCGGGGAGCTGTTTTTT
TRBV10-3	-	TRBJ2-2	-	CAIKGEKGPSTGELFF	TGTGCCATCAAAGGGGAAAAGGGGCCGAGCACCGGGGAGCTGTTTTTT
TRBV19	-	TRBJ1-3	-	CASSSHSSSGNTIYF	TGTGCCAGTAGTAGCCACTCGAGCTCTGGAAACACCATATATTTT
TRBV2	-	TRBJ1-6	-	CASSSGPVNSPLHF	TGTGCCAGCAGCTCCGGTCCGGTGAATTCACCCCTCCACTTT
TRBV7-9	TRBD1	TRBJ1-2	-	CASGHAQGGGYTF	TGTGCCAGCGGCCACGCGCAGGGGGGTGGCTACACCTTC
TRBV5-1	TRBD1	TRBJ2-6	few	CASSLNFAGTGGPGANVLTF	TGCGCCAGCAGCTTGAATTTTGCAGGGACAGGGGGACCTGGGGCCAACGTCCTGACTTTC
TRBV6-6	TRBD1	TRBJ1-1	once	CASRYPGTGSNTEAFF	TGTGCCAGCAGATACCCCGGGACAGGGTCGAACACTGAAGCTTTCTTT
TRBV19	-	TRBJ1-3	-	CASSKPRGGNTIYF	TGTGCCAGTAGTAAGCCCCGAGGGGGAAACACCATATATTTT
TRBV18	-	TRBJ1-1	-	CASSPLPRVANTEAFF	TGTGCCAGCTCACCACTGCCCAGGGTGGCGAACACTGAAGCTTTCTTT
TRBV5-6	-	TRBJ1-2	once	CASSLGGGKSGYTF	TGTGCCAGCAGCTTGGGTGGTGGCAAAAGTGGCTACACCTTC
TRBV18	-	TRBJ2-3	-	CASSPRGPGAPDTQYF	TGTGCCAGCTCACCACGCGGCCCAGGGGCCCCAGATACGCAGTATTTT
TRBV6-2/TRBV6-3	TRBD2	TRBJ2-3	-	CASSYRDREVDTQYF	TGTGCCAGCAGTTACAGGGACCGGGAGGTAGATACGCAGTATTTT
TRBV10-2	TRBD2	TRBJ2-1	-	CASSERGGAVYNEQFF	TGCGCCAGCAGTGAACGCGGGGGGGCCGTCTACAATGAGCAGTTCTTC
TRBV11-2	-	TRBJ2-7	-	CASSLVRVSYEQYF	TGTGCCAGCAGCTTAGTTAGAGTTTCCTACGAGCAGTACTTC
TRBV3-1/TRBV3-2	-	TRBJ1-6	-	CASSQGGGWNSPLHF	TGTGCCAGCAGCCAAGGTGGGGGCTGGAATTCACCCCTCCACTTT
TRBV6-1	-	TRBJ1-1	once	CASSEGETEAFF	TGTGCCAGCAGTGAAGGGGAGACTGAAGCTTTCTTT
TRBV2	TRBD2	TRBJ2-3	few	CASSRTGGTDTQYF	TGTGCCAGCAGTAGGACGGGGGGAACAGATACGCAGTATTTT
TRBV5-4	TRBD2	TRBJ2-3	-	CASSAGLAGDTDTQYF	TGTGCCAGCAGCGCCGGACTAGCGGGAGACACAGATACGCAGTATTTT
TRBV10-3	TRBD1	TRBJ1-5	once	CAISESGTGSNQPQHF	TGTGCCATCAGTGAGTCCGGGACAGGTAGCAATCAGCCCCAGCATTTT
TRBV29-1	-	TRBJ2-5	-	CSVEARVVGVETQYF	TGCAGCGTTGAAGCTCGGGTTGTCGGGGTAGAGACCCAGTACTTC
TRBV11-2	-	TRBJ1-5	-	CASSLGLSQPQHF	TGTGCCAGCAGCTTAGGTCTTTCTCAGCCCCAGCATTTT
TRBV7-2	TRBD1	TRBJ2-1	-	CASSLDRVDEQFF	TGTGCCAGCAGCTTGGACAGGGTTGATGAGCAGTTCTTC
TRBV5-1	-	TRBJ1-6	-	CASSTTPLSSYNSPLHF	TGCGCCAGCAGCACCACCCCCCTGAGCTCCTATAATTCACCCCTCCACTTT
TRBV29-1	-	TRBJ2-3	-	CSVDVRWTAKDTQYF	TGCAGCGTTGACGTTCGGTGGACAGCCAAAGATACGCAGTATTTT
TRBV5-1	TRBD2	TRBJ2-5	-	CASSVSGGRETQYF	TGCGCCAGCAGCGTCTCCGGGGGGAGAGAGACCCAGTACTTC
TRBV11-3	-	TRBJ1-6	-	CASSLSSVNNSPLHF	TGTGCCAGCAGCTTAAGCTCTGTAAATAATTCACCCCTCCACTTT
TRBV28	-	TRBJ2-3	-	CASSARTRTDTQYF	TGTGCCAGCAGTGCCCGAACACGCACAGATACGCAGTATTTT
TRBV2	TRBD1	TRBJ1-2	-	CASKGQGRGYTF	TGTGCCAGCAAAGGACAGGGGAGAGGCTACACCTTC
TRBV19	TRBD1	TRBJ1-6	-	CASSILLDRGSPLHF	TGTGCCAGTAGTATTCTTTTGGACAGGGGTTCACCCCTCCACTTT
TRBV4-1	-	TRBJ1-2	few	CASSQDERDTPVKGGYTF	TGCGCCAGCAGCCAAGATGAGAGGGACACACCTGTCAAGGGTGGCTACACCTTC
TRBV19	-	TRBJ1-2	-	CASSPLDRSINYGYTF	TGTGCCAGTAGTCCCCTCGACAGATCCATTAACTATGGCTACACCTTC
TRBV27	-	TRBJ1-3	-	CASSPRGTGNTIYF	TGTGCCAGCAGCCCCCGGGGAACGGGAAACACCATATATTTT
TRBV2	TRBD2	TRBJ2-5	-	CASGGLAISQETQYF	TGTGCCAGCGGGGGACTAGCTATATCCCAAGAGACCCAGTACTTC
TRBV27	TRBD1	TRBJ1-5	-	CASSLQGARGNQPQHF	TGTGCCAGCAGTTTACAGGGGGCGAGGGGCAATCAGCCCCAGCATTTT
TRBV6-5	TRBD1	TRBJ1-1	-	CASSRDRAPNTEAFF	TGTGCCAGCAGTCGCGACAGGGCGCCGAACACTGAAGCTTTCTTT
TRBV5-1	-	TRBJ2-7	-	CASSLSGEQYF	TGCGCCAGCAGCTTGTCGGGCGAGCAGTACTTC
TRBV5-1	-	TRBJ2-2	-	CASSLEGYTGELFF	TGCGCCAGCAGCTTGGAGGGGTATACCGGGGAGCTGTTTTTT